The rows below give T cell receptor beta chains drawn from one sample of a study of cytomegalovirus exposure and HLA in healthy donors. TCRdb's copy holds only in-frame clones and misses some; the assay was immunoSEQ multiplex PCR. The sample carries about 140,000 clones, about four fifths recorded once. What was sequenced was PBMCs. The receptors come from a man aged 25 to 40 in good health and CMV-seronegative. Both conserved end residues are trimmed from each CDR3. Each record gives: J gene, V gene, CDR3 protein.

j_gene: TRBJ1-1
v_gene: TRBV4-1
CDR3aa: ASSQDAYRLTEAF

j_gene: TRBJ2-1
v_gene: TRBV6-5
CDR3aa: ASRGLAGAGEQF

j_gene: TRBJ2-7
v_gene: TRBV2
CDR3aa: ASSLDRAFYEQY

j_gene: TRBJ2-3
v_gene: TRBV5-1
CDR3aa: ASSLASRVGTDTQY

j_gene: TRBJ2-7
v_gene: TRBV5-1
CDR3aa: ASSPERDGSYEQY

j_gene: TRBJ2-3
v_gene: TRBV27
CDR3aa: ASSLSLVGADTQY

j_gene: TRBJ2-5
v_gene: TRBV11-2
CDR3aa: ASSMGLAETQY

j_gene: TRBJ2-7
v_gene: TRBV2
CDR3aa: ASITGSYEQY

j_gene: TRBJ1-2
v_gene: TRBV29-1
CDR3aa: SVDRGQGRNNGYT

j_gene: TRBJ2-3
v_gene: TRBV5-6
CDR3aa: ASSLVFSGIRDTQY

j_gene: TRBJ2-7
v_gene: TRBV5-6
CDR3aa: ASSYYDRPYEQY

j_gene: TRBJ2-3
v_gene: TRBV29-1
CDR3aa: SVGTGLHTDTQY

j_gene: TRBJ1-1
v_gene: TRBV28
CDR3aa: ASSSGQGGRAF

j_gene: TRBJ1-4
v_gene: TRBV5-4
CDR3aa: ASSSRTGTGEKLF

j_gene: TRBJ2-7
v_gene: TRBV7-9
CDR3aa: ASRRDSYYEQY

j_gene: TRBJ2-5
v_gene: TRBV10-2
CDR3aa: ASSGGRETQY

j_gene: TRBJ2-1
v_gene: TRBV19
CDR3aa: ASSPRLAGEHNEQF

j_gene: TRBJ2-2
v_gene: TRBV27
CDR3aa: ASRFGDRATGELF

j_gene: TRBJ2-1
v_gene: TRBV5-6
CDR3aa: ASSSPLKRGGYEQF

j_gene: TRBJ2-6
v_gene: TRBV7-9
CDR3aa: ASSLESPLKLSGANVLT

j_gene: TRBJ1-1
v_gene: TRBV5-1
CDR3aa: ASRPGGNTEAF

j_gene: TRBJ2-3
v_gene: TRBV11-1
CDR3aa: ASSMGLAELRGTDTQY

j_gene: TRBJ2-3
v_gene: TRBV10-3
CDR3aa: AISKTSGNTDTQY

j_gene: TRBJ1-4
v_gene: TRBV29-1
CDR3aa: SAHIATNEKLF

j_gene: TRBJ1-1
v_gene: TRBV19
CDR3aa: ASSLQGGGTEAF

j_gene: TRBJ1-1
v_gene: TRBV5-1
CDR3aa: ASTQGNTEAF

j_gene: TRBJ1-5
v_gene: TRBV6-1
CDR3aa: ASRGSNQPQH

j_gene: TRBJ2-2
v_gene: TRBV11-2
CDR3aa: ASSLGQPNTGELF

j_gene: TRBJ1-1
v_gene: TRBV30
CDR3aa: AWIRITGVNTEAF

j_gene: TRBJ2-7
v_gene: TRBV11-3
CDR3aa: ASSLLPGSEQY

j_gene: TRBJ2-7
v_gene: TRBV11-2
CDR3aa: ASSRAGGGSHEQY

j_gene: TRBJ2-1
v_gene: TRBV5-1
CDR3aa: ASSSGVHQF

j_gene: TRBJ2-7
v_gene: TRBV30
CDR3aa: ASTSGASYEQY

j_gene: TRBJ1-6
v_gene: TRBV11-2
CDR3aa: ASSLAAYNSPLH

j_gene: TRBJ2-3
v_gene: TRBV29-1
CDR3aa: SLSVAGLTDTQY

j_gene: TRBJ2-2
v_gene: TRBV12-5
CDR3aa: ASGYRRGGPTNTGELF

j_gene: TRBJ1-4
v_gene: TRBV6-5
CDR3aa: ASSYRGLGPNEKLF

j_gene: TRBJ2-7
v_gene: TRBV5-1
CDR3aa: ASSLSSDSGNEQY

j_gene: TRBJ2-2
v_gene: TRBV29-1
CDR3aa: SVRPDTWNTGELF

j_gene: TRBJ1-1
v_gene: TRBV5-1
CDR3aa: ASSLRVEGEAF

j_gene: TRBJ1-4
v_gene: TRBV18
CDR3aa: ASSPGTGRLGGLF